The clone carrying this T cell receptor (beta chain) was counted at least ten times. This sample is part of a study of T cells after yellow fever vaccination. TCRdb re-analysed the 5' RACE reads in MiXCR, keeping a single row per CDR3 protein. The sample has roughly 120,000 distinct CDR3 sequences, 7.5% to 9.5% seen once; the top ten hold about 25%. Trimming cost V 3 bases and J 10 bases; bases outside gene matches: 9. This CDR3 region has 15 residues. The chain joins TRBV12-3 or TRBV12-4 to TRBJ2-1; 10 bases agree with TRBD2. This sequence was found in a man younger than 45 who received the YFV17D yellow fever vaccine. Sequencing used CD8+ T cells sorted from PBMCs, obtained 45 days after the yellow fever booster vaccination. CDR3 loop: CASSFGGLAAWEQFF. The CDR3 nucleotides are TGTGCCAGCAGTTTCGGAGGACTAGCGGCCTGGGAGCAGTTCTTC.